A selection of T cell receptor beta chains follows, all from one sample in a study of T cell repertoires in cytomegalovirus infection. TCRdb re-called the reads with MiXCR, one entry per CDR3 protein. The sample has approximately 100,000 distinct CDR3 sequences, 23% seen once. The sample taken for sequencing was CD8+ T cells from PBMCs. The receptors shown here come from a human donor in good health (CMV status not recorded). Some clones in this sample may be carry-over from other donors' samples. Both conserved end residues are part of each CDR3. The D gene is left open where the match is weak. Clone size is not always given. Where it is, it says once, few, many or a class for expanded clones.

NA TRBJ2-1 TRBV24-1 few TGTGCCACCAGTGAGAGGGCGGGGTTAGGAGAGCAGTTCTTC CATSERAGLGEQFF
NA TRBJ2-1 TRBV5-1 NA TGCGCCAGCAGCCCCGTGACCCTTTATGAGCAGTTCTTC CASSPVTLYEQFF
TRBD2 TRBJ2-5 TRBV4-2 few TGTGCCAGCAGCCAGGGGACTAGCGGGGGGCCCCAAGAGACCCAGTACTTC CASSQGTSGGPQETQYF
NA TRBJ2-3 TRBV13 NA TGTGCCAGCAGCTCCCGGGACTCAAGGAGCACAGATACGCAGTATTTT CASSSRDSRSTDTQYF
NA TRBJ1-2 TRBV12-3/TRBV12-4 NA TGTGCCAGCAGTCCCCCGACGGATAACTATGGCTACACCTTC CASSPPTDNYGYTF
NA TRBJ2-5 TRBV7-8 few TGTGCCAGCAGCTTAAACAGAGACCGACAGAACCAAGAGACCCAGTACTTC CASSLNRDRQNQETQYF
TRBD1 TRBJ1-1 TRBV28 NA TGTGCCAGTAGACAGGGGGCGACGAACACTGAAGCTTTCTTT CASRQGATNTEAFF
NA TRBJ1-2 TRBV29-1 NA TGCAGCGTTGAAAGAGGGGACACGTATGGCTACACCTTC CSVERGDTYGYTF
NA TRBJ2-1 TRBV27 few TGTGCCAGCAGACGTAACAATGAGCAGTTCTTC CASRRNNEQFF
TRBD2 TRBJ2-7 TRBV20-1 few TGCAGTGCTAGAGATCGCTTAGCGGGGACCCACGAGCAGTACTTC CSARDRLAGTHEQYF
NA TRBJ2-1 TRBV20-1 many TGCAGTGCTAGAGATGGGGAAAGGGTGTACAATGAGCAGTTCTTC CSARDGERVYNEQFF
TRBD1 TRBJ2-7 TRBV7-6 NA TGTGCCAGCAGCTTAGAGGTAGGGGGCAATTCCCCCGTCCTATACGAGCAGTACTTC CASSLEVGGNSPVLYEQYF
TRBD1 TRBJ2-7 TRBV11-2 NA TGTGCCAGCAGCGCCCCGACAGGGGGCATTTACGAGCAGTACTTC CASSAPTGGIYEQYF
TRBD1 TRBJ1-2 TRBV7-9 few TGTGCCAGCAGCTCAACAGGGGAGGGTAATGGCTACACCTTC CASSSTGEGNGYTF
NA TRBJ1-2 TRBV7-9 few TGTGCCAGCAGCCCTCCAGGGAACTATGGCTACACCTTC CASSPPGNYGYTF
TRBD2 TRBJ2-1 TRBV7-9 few TGTGCCAGCAGTACATCTAGCGGGCCGAGCTCCTACAATGAGCAGTTCTTC CASSTSSGPSSYNEQFF
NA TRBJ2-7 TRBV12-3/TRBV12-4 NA TGTGCCAGCAGTCCATCTGAATGGTCCTCCTACGAGCAGTACTTC CASSPSEWSSYEQYF
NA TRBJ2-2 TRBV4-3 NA TGCGCCAGCAGCCAAGAGATCTGGGCCGGAGGCACCGGGGAGCTGTTTTTT CASSQEIWAGGTGELFF
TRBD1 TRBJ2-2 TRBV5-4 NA TGTGCCAGCAGCTTGGGACAGGGGGTCGGGGAGCTGTTTTTT CASSLGQGVGELFF
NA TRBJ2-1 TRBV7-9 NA TGTGCCAGCAGCGGAATCGGACAAAATGAGCAGTTCTTC CASSGIGQNEQFF
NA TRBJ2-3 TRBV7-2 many TGTGCCTGTCGGAGGGGCCTCACGGGCGCAGATACGCAGTATTTT CACRRGLTGADTQYF
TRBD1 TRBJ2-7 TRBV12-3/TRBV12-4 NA TGTGCCAGCAGTGCGACAGGGGGGGGGTACGAGCAGTACTTC CASSATGGGYEQYF
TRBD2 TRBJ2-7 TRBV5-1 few TGCGCCAGCAGCCAGGGACTAGCGGGAGCCTCCGAGCAGTACTTC CASSQGLAGASEQYF
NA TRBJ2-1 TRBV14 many TGTGCCAGCAGCTTAGACGGGGGTTACAATGAGCAGTTCTTC CASSLDGGYNEQFF
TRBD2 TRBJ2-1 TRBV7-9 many TGTGCCAGCAGTCCATGGGAAGCGGGACTCCACACCAATGAGCAGTTCTTC CASSPWEAGLHTNEQFF
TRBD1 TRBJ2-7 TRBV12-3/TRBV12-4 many TGTGCCAGCAGTTTTATCGAGACAGGGGGCTTCAACGAGCAGTACTTC CASSFIETGGFNEQYF